Listed here are 26 T cell receptor beta chains from one sample, sequenced in a study of T cell responses to AZD1222 COVID-19 vaccine. Using immunoSEQ multiplex PCR, the repertoire was profiled, and TCRdb retains in-frame clones only, with some absent. This repertoire shows approximately 60,000 clones, 75% to 90% found once; its top ten account for 6.9%. Here the sequenced sample was peripheral blood, taken 28 days after the second AZD1222 dose. The receptors were sampled from an adult who received the AZD1222 COVID-19 vaccine.

The rearrangement uses TRBV19 and TRBJ1-2; no clear D gene. Trimming removed 5 bases at V and 3 bases at J, with 34 bases between. CDR3 length: 21 residues. Germline loops: CDR1 LNHDA, CDR2 SQIVND (reference sequence). Here the CDR3 reads CASSELRGTANTPHTDYGYTF. The CDR3 coding sequence is TGTGCCAGTAGTGAGCTCCGGGGTACAGCCAATACCCCCCATACGGACTATGGCTACACCTTC.

The genes are TRBV9 and TRBJ1-5; D is uncertain. The V end lost 0 bases, the J end lost 4 bases, and 11 bases lay between the germline ends. This CDR3 has 15 residues. CDR1 SGDLS and CDR2 YYNGEE come from the germline V gene. CDR3 nucleotides: TGTGCCAGCAGCGTAGCGGGAAGTGTTAATCAGCCCCAGCATTTT. This gives the protein CASSVAGSVNQPQHF. The full variable domain, in which reference TRBV9 and TRBJ1-5 provide the parts outside the CDR3, is DSGVTQTPKHLITATGQRVTLRCSPRSGDLSVYWYQQSLDQGLQFLIQYYNGEERAKGNILERFSAQQFPDLHSELNLSSLELGDSALYFCASSVAGSVNQPQHFGDGTRLSIL.

The rearrangement links TRBV6-5 to TRBJ1-4; possibly TRBD1 for D (6 bases). The germline CDR1 and CDR2 sequences are MNHEY and SVGAGI. V was shortened by 6 bases and J by 6 bases, with 17 bases between the two germline ends. The CDR3 runs to 15 residues. This chain's CDR3 is CASRRQGRRDEKLFF. CDR3 coding DNA: TGTGCCAGCAGACGTCAGGGGCGGAGAGATGAAAAACTGTTTTTT.

This chain uses TRBV10-3 with TRBJ2-1; 13 nucleotides agree with TRBD2. Germline V gene sequence: CDR1 ENHRY, CDR2 SYGVKD. The ends lost 6 bases at V and 0 bases at J; junction bases unmatched: 14. The CDR3 extends over 20 amino acids. The CDR3 DNA sequence: TGTGCCATCAGGGGGAATAACGGGACTAGCGGGGCCAGCTCCTACAATGAGCAGTTCTTC. It yields the protein CAIRGNNGTSGASSYNEQFF.

This sequence joins TRBV28 and TRBJ2-7; D ambiguous. Per the germline V gene, CDR1 is MDHEN and CDR2 is SYDVKM. Between the trimmed V and J ends, which lost 0 bases and 6 bases, there was a span of 6 bases. This CDR3 contains 12 residues. Here the CDR3 DNA reads TGTGCCAGCAGTTTATGGTCGTTCGAGCAGTACTTC. It codes for CASSLWSFEQYF.

The chain links TRBV6-5 to TRBJ2-1, with D perhaps assigned TRBD1 or TRBD2 (7 bases each). In germline, CDR1 is MNHEY, CDR2 SVGAGI. V was trimmed by 5 bases and J by 1 base, leaving 9 bases between them. CDR3 length: 14 residues. CDR3 sequence reads: CASSQGGSYNEQFF. CDR3 DNA sequence: TGTGCCAGCAGTCAGGGGGGGTCCTACAATGAGCAGTTCTTC.

The chain recombines TRBV7-6 with TRBJ2-7, with D perhaps TRBD2 (7 bases). With 5 bases removed from V and 2 bases from J, the gap between germline ends came to 16 bases. The CDR3 has 15 residues. Germline CDR1 reads SGHVS; CDR2 reads FNYEAQ. The CDR3 loop is CASSPRGDIPYEQYF. CDR3 nucleotides: TGTGCCAGCAGCCCCCGGGGGGACATACCCTACGAGCAGTACTTC.

The sample holds one count of this clone. This chain connects TRBV11-2 to TRBJ2-7; possible D gene TRBD2, 6 bases. The CDR3 length is 16 residues. The germline CDR1 and CDR2 sequences are SGHAT and FQNNGV. Trimming shortened V by 4 bases and J by 2 bases, and 18 bases separated the two germline ends. CDR3 region: CASSWTPSAKPYEQYF. In DNA, the CDR3 is TGTGCCAGCAGCTGGACCCCTAGCGCGAAACCCTACGAGCAGTACTTC.

This rearrangement joins TRBV4-3 to TRBJ2-4; D is possibly TRBD2 (5 bases). V was clipped by 2 bases and J by 6 bases, with 11 bases between them. Germline CDR1 is LGHNA and CDR2 is YSLEER. There are 14 residues in the CDR3. The CDR3 spells CASSQRGGGNIQYF. The CDR3 region has the DNA TGCGCCAGCAGCCAAAGAGGCGGAGGAAACATTCAGTACTTC.

The chain employs TRBV13 and TRBJ2-5; TRBD1 might be the D (7 bases). This CDR3 is 18 amino acids long. Germline CDR1 PRHDT, CDR2 FYEKMQ (reference sequence). With 5 bases removed from V and 9 bases from J, the gap between germline ends came to 31 bases. Here the CDR3 DNA reads TGTGCCAGCAGCCCGAAAGGACTGGGCCCTTCGTCCAGGGGGGCCCAGTACTTC. This gives the protein CASSPKGLGPSSRGAQYF.

This chain joins TRBV4-2 and TRBJ2-6, with TRBD2 identical over 11 bases. The germline CDR1 and CDR2 sequences are LGHNA and YNFKEQ. This CDR3 contains 16 residues. V dropped 3 bases and J dropped 2; count of bases not matched to a gene: 0. CDR3 loop: CASSQTSGTGANVLTF. CDR3 bases: TGTGCCAGCAGCCAGACTAGCGGGACTGGGGCCAACGTCCTGACTTTC.

The chain recombines TRBV6-5 with TRBJ1-4; 7 bases are a match to TRBD1. The length of the CDR3 is 15 residues. With V trimmed by 4 bases and J by 2 bases, 4 bases remained unmatched. Germline V gene data show CDR1 as MNHEY and CDR2 as SVGAGI. The CDR3 spells CASSLQGLTNEKLFF. Written as DNA, the CDR3 is TGTGCCAGCAGTTTACAGGGGCTTACTAATGAAAAACTGTTTTTT.

The gene calls are TRBV27 and TRBJ1-1, with a weak D call TRBD1 (5 bases). Germline values: CDR1 MNHEY, CDR2 SMNVEV (reference sequence). The ends were cut back, 3 bases at V and 9 bases at J, with 14 bases in the middle. The CDR3 is 13 residues long. CDR3 DNA: TGTGCCAGCAGTTTTAGCGGGACGGGGAAAGCTTTCTTT. Its protein is CASSFSGTGKAFF.

The J gene is TRBJ1-3, the V gene TRBV30; tentatively, D is TRBD1 (6 bases). The length of the CDR3 is 11 residues. The germline V and J ends were trimmed by 4 bases and 8 bases, with 9 bases remaining between them. The germline V gene has CDR1 GTSNPN and CDR2 SVGIG (reference sequence). CDR3 residues: CAWTGADTIYF. DNA of the CDR3: TGTGCCTGGACAGGGGCGGACACCATATATTTT.

The chain joins TRBV7-9 to TRBJ1-2; D not certain. Looked up from germline, CDR1 is SEHNR and CDR2 is FQNEAQ (reference sequence). There are 11 residues in the CDR3. Trimming took off 4 bases at V and 7 bases at J, with 7 bases between the two ends. Here the CDR3 DNA reads TGTGCCAGCAGCTACGAGGGTGGCTACACCTTC. This gives the protein CASSYEGGYTF. Full variable domain (missing parts from reference TRBV7-9 and TRBJ1-2): DTGVSQNPRHKITKRGQNVTFRCDPISEHNRLYWYRQTLGQGPEFLTYFQNEAQLEKSRLLSDRFSAERPKGSFSTLEIQRTEQGDSAMYLCASSYEGGYTFGSGTRLTVV.

The chain has TRBV28 and TRBJ1-5; D gene uncertain. Trimming shortened V by 6 bases and J by 1 base, and 19 bases separated the two germline ends. This CDR3 comprises 17 residues. Germline CDR1 reads MDHEN; CDR2 reads SYDVKM. CDR3 region: CASRGMGMARSNQPQHF. CDR3 sequence (DNA): TGTGCCAGCAGGGGGATGGGAATGGCACGGAGCAATCAGCCCCAGCATTTT.

This clone came up a few times. The chain is built from TRBV7-9 and TRBJ2-3; 7 nucleotides match TRBD1. V was clipped by 1 base and J by 3 bases; unmatched bases: 1. This CDR3 spans 14 amino acids. Germline V gives CDR1 SEHNR, CDR2 FQNEAQ (reference sequence). As DNA, the CDR3 is TGTGCCAGCAGCTTAGGACAGGGAACAGATACGCAGTATTTT. Amino acids: CASSLGQGTDTQYF.

The V gene is TRBV28, the J gene TRBJ2-7; 9 nucleotides align to TRBD2. CDR3 size: 16 residues. The germline V gene encodes CDR1 MDHEN and CDR2 SYDVKM. J was trimmed by 1 base and V by 3 bases; bases with no gene match: 7. The DNA for the CDR3 is TGTGCCAGCAGTTTTAACGGCCTAGCGGGATCCTACGAGCAGTACTTC. It is translated as CASSFNGLAGSYEQYF.

The chain joins TRBV7-3 to TRBJ1-2, with 8 bases identical to TRBD1. The CDR3 extends over 15 amino acids. In germline, CDR1 is SGHTA, CDR2 FQGTGA. The ends lost 2 bases at V and 8 bases at J; junction bases unmatched: 10. In DNA form, the CDR3 reads TGTGCCAGCAGCTTATCCGGGACAGGCCCTGGGGGCTACACCTTC. As protein: CASSLSGTGPGGYTF.

Written as DNA, the CDR3 is TGTGCCAGCAGCTCTCAGGGGGGAGACTACAATGAGCAGTTCTTC. Its protein product is CASSSQGGDYNEQFF. This rearrangement joins TRBV7-9 to TRBJ2-1, with D tentatively TRBD1 (7 bases). The germline V and J ends were trimmed by 4 bases and 3 bases, with 13 bases remaining between them. The germline gives CDR1 SEHNR, CDR2 FQNEAQ (reference sequence). The CDR3 sequence is 15 residues long.

The rearrangement joins TRBV6-5 to TRBJ2-7; 8 bases agree with TRBD1. There are 15 residues in the CDR3. V was clipped by 0 bases and J by 5 bases; unmatched bases: 6. Germline CDR1 and CDR2: MNHEY and SVGAGI. In DNA, the CDR3 is TGTGCCAGCAGTTACTCGAAGCAGGGGGCCCACGAGCAGTACTTC. Residues: CASSYSKQGAHEQYF.

The V gene is TRBV4-2, the J gene TRBJ2-3; 10 bases match TRBD2. The CDR3 is 16 amino acids. J lost 6 bases, V lost 1 base, and 7 bases had no gene match. In germline, CDR1 is LGHNA, CDR2 YNFKEQ. The CDR3: CASSQVASGGWDTQYF. The CDR3, as DNA: TGTGCCAGCAGCCAAGTTGCTAGCGGGGGATGGGATACGCAGTATTTT.

This chain links TRBV21-1 with TRBJ2-1; the table assigns TRBD2, which was not confirmed against the DNA. TRBV21-1 is deemed a pseudogene. This CDR3 has 19 residues. The CDR3 nucleotides read TGTGCCAGCAGCAAAGAGTCCCGGACTAGCGGGGGGGCCTACAATGAGCAGTTCTTC. Translation gives CASSKESRTSGGAYNEQFF.

The V and J genes are TRBV5-1 and TRBJ2-7; D may be TRBD1 or TRBD2 (5 bases each). V gave up 5 bases and J gave up 0 bases, with 15 bases separating them. This CDR3 has 15 residues. Germline loops: CDR1 SGHRS, CDR2 YFSETQ. This chain's CDR3 is CASRSGTESSYEQYF. The CDR3 DNA sequence: TGCGCCAGCAGGTCCGGGACGGAGAGCTCCTACGAGCAGTACTTC.

The rearrangement uses TRBV6-5 and TRBJ2-3; D gene unclear. The V end lost 5 bases, the J end lost 6 bases, and 9 bases lay between the germline ends. CDR3 length: 12 amino acids. Germline V gene sequence: CDR1 MNHEY, CDR2 SVGAGI. CDR3 bases: TGTGCCAGCAGTATAACGAGGGATACGCAGTATTTT. Protein: CASSITRDTQYF.

The chain uses TRBV29-1 and TRBJ2-7, with D hard to call. This CDR3 region has 12 residues. V lost 4 bases to trimming and J lost 7 bases, with 14 bases between them. Germline CDR1 reads SQVTM; CDR2 reads ANQGSEA. The CDR3 DNA sequence: TGCAGCGTTGCCACCGGGTCCGTGGAGCAGTACTTC. Protein product: CSVATGSVEQYF.